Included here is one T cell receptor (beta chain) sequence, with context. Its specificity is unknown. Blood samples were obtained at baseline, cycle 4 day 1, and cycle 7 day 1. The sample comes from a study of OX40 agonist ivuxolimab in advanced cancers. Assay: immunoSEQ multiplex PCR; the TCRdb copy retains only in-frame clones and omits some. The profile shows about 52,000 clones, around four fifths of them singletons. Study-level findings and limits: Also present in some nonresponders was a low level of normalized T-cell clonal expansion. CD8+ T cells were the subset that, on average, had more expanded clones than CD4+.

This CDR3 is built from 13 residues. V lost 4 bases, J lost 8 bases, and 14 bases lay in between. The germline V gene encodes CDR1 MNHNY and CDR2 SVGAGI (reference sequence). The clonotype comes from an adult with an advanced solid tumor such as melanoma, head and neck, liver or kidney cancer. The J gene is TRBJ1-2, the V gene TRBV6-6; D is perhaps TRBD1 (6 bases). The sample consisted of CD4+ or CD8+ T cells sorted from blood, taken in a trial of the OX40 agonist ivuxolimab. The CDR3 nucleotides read TGTGCCAGCAGTTCCCGGACAGAGGGCGGCTACACCTTC. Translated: CASSSRTEGGYTF.